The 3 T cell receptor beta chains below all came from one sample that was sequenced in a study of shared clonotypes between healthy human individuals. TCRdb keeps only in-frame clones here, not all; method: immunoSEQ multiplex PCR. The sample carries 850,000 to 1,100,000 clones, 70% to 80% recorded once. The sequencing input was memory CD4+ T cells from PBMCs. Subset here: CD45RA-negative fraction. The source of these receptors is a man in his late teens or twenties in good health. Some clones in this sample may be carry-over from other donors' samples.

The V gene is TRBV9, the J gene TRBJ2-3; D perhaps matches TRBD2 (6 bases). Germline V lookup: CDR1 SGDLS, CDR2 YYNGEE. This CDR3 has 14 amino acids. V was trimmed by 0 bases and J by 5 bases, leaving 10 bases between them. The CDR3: CASSVGVGGDTQYF. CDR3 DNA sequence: TGTGCCAGCAGCGTAGGGGTCGGGGGAGATACGCAGTATTTT.

CDR3 in DNA: TGTGCCAGCAGCTTAGTAGCAGGGAGGGAGACCCAGTACTTC. It encodes CASSLVAGRETQYF. The chain recombines TRBV7-9 with TRBJ2-5; the D gene is possibly TRBD2 (6 bases). CDR3 length equals 14 residues. Between the trimmed V and J ends, which lost 1 base and 5 bases, there was a span of 11 bases. Looked up from germline, CDR1 is SEHNR and CDR2 is FQNEAQ (reference sequence).

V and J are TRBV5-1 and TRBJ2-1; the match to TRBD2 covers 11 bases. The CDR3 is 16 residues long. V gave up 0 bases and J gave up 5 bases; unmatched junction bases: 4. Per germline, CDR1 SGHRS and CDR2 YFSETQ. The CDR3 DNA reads TGCGCCAGCAGCTTGGTAGGGACTAGCGGCAACAATGAGCAGTTCTTC. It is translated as CASSLVGTSGNNEQFF.